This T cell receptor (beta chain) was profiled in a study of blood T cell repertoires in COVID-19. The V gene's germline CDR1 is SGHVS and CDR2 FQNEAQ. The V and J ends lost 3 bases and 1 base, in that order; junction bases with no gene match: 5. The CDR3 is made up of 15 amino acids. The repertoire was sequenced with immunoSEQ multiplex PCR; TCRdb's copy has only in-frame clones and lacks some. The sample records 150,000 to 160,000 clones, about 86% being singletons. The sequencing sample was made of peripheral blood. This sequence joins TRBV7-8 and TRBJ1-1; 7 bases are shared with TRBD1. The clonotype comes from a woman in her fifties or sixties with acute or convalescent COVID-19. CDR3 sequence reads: CASSFPGTENTEAFF. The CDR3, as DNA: TGTGCCAGCAGCTTTCCCGGGACAGAGAACACTGAAGCTTTCTTT. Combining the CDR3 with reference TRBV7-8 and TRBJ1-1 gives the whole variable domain GAGVSQSPRYKVAKRGQDVALRCDPISGHVSLFWYQQALGQGPEFLTYFQNEAQLDKSGLPSDRFFAERPEGSVSTLKIQRTQQEDSAVYLCASSFPGTENTEAFFGQGTRLTVV.